This is a list of T cell receptor beta chains from one sample in a study of CD8+ T cells in alopecia areata. Clones were read by immunoSEQ multiplex PCR, and TCRdb kept only the in-frame ones, dropping some. This table has fewer than 150,000 clones, 45% to 65% appearing once. The specimen was CD4+ T cells sorted from blood, collected at week 24, from a patient treated with tofacitinib. These receptors originate from a human donor with alopecia areata. The CDR3 runs from the conserved cysteine through the conserved F or W. A D gene is named only where the DNA matches it firmly. Clone size is given for some rows only: seen once, a few or many times, or a class if the clone is expanded.

>TRBJ2-3|.|TRBV29-1|.
CSVDNSRGSTGDTQYF
TGCAGCGTTGACAATTCCCGAGGCAGCACTGGAGATACGCAGTATTTT
>TRBJ1-4|TRBD1|TRBV29-1|.
CSVTGVANEKLFF
TGCAGCGTCACAGGGGTGGCTAATGAAAAACTGTTTTTT
>TRBJ2-7|.|TRBV29-1|few
CSVDGGSEQYF
TGCAGCGTTGATGGGGGTTCCGAGCAGTACTTC
>TRBJ1-6|.|TRBV7-9|.
CASSYRQGNSPLHF
TGTGCCAGCAGTTATCGGCAGGGAAATTCACCCCTCCACTTT
>TRBJ2-5|TRBD2|TRBV5-1|few
CASSFGLAGQETQYF
TGCGCCAGCAGCTTCGGACTAGCGGGGCAAGAGACCCAGTACTTC
>TRBJ2-1|TRBD2|TRBV5-1|.
CASSLMALAGTYNEQFF
TGCGCCAGCAGCTTGATGGCCCTAGCGGGAACTTACAATGAGCAGTTCTTC
>TRBJ2-7|.|TRBV6-4|.
CASSDSPGPSYEQYF
TGTGCCAGCAGTGACTCGCCGGGACCATCCTACGAGCAGTACTTC
>TRBJ2-2|.|TRBV6-6|.
CASGDQPGELFF
TGTGCCAGCGGCGATCAACCCGGGGAGCTGTTTTTT
>TRBJ1-1|.|TRBV6-5|once
CASSVGTSGTEAFF
TGTGCCAGCAGTGTTGGGACATCCGGCACTGAAGCTTTCTTT
>TRBJ2-5|.|TRBV6-1|.
CAINQVASGWETQYF
TGTGCCATCAATCAGGTCGCCTCGGGGTGGGAGACCCAGTACTTC
>TRBJ2-2|.|TRBV30|few
CAWRETGELFF
TGTGCCTGGAGGGAAACCGGGGAGCTGTTTTTT
>TRBJ2-3|.|TRBV6-6|.
CASSRPGGTDTQYF
TGTGCCAGCAGTCGGCCGGGGGGCACAGATACGCAGTATTTT
>TRBJ2-5|TRBD1|TRBV7-2|.
CASRARTGRIQYF
TGTGCCAGCAGGGCCCGGACAGGGAGGATCCAGTACTTC
>TRBJ2-5|.|TRBV6-6|few
CASSYSNGKETQYF
TGTGCCAGCAGTTACTCGAATGGGAAGGAGACCCAGTACTTC
>TRBJ1-5|.|TRBV18|.
CASSPRDANLPQHF
TGTGCCAGCTCACCCCGGGACGCCAATTTGCCCCAGCATTTT
>TRBJ2-3|.|TRBV29-1|.
CSVSARPLTDTQYF
TGCAGCGTCTCGGCACGGCCCCTCACAGATACGCAGTATTTT
>TRBJ1-6|.|TRBV13|many
CASSLGGMVTNSPLHF
TGTGCCAGCAGCTTGGGCGGTATGGTGACAAATTCACCCCTCCACTTT
>TRBJ2-1|.|TRBV29-1|.
CSVEKGSSYNEQFF
TGCAGCGTCGAGAAGGGGAGCTCCTACAATGAGCAGTTCTTC
>TRBJ2-3|.|TRBV5-4|few
CASSRLGGSTDTQYF
TGTGCCAGCAGCCGACTAGGGGGGAGCACAGATACGCAGTATTTT
>TRBJ2-3|.|TRBV10-3|few
CAISPGRGTNTDTQYF
TGTGCCATCAGCCCGGGTCGGGGGACCAACACAGATACGCAGTATTTT
>TRBJ2-6|.|TRBV5-1|.
CASSLVPGLSSGANVLTF
TGCGCCAGCAGCTTGGTTCCAGGATTGAGCTCTGGGGCCAACGTCCTGACTTTC
>TRBJ2-7|.|TRBV6-5|.
CASSYSQGPTYEQYF
TGTGCCAGCAGTTACTCACAGGGACCAACCTACGAGCAGTACTTC
>TRBJ1-2|TRBD1|TRBV2|.
CASSSIDRGRGYTF
TGTGCCAGCAGCTCCATAGACAGGGGCAGAGGCTACACCTTC
>TRBJ2-3|.|TRBV7-3|.
CASSFVGLPGTDTQYF
TGTGCCAGCAGCTTCGTCGGCCTGCCGGGCACAGATACGCAGTATTTT
>TRBJ2-5|.|TRBV13|.
CASSLHGETQYF
TGTGCCAGCAGCTTACACGGGGAGACCCAGTACTTC
>TRBJ1-5|.|TRBV5-1|.
CASSLVPSNQPQHF
TGCGCCAGCAGCTTGGTACCCAGCAATCAGCCCCAGCATTTT
>TRBJ2-6|.|TRBV28|.
CASHSSYLSGANVLTF
TGTGCCAGCCACTCCAGCTATCTCTCTGGGGCCAACGTCCTGACTTTC
>TRBJ1-1|.|TRBV29-1|.
CSVETPVPEAFF
TGCAGCGTTGAAACCCCTGTCCCTGAAGCTTTCTTT
>TRBJ1-2|.|TRBV18|.
CASSPRPEGYGYTF
TGTGCCAGCTCACCACGGCCAGAGGGCTATGGCTACACCTTC
>TRBJ2-3|.|TRBV7-8|.
CASSPGVVTDTQYF
TGTGCCAGCAGCCCAGGGGTAGTGACAGATACGCAGTATTTT
>TRBJ1-2|.|TRBV5-4|few
CASSLDREYGYTF
TGTGCCAGCAGCTTGGACAGGGAATATGGCTACACCTTC
>TRBJ1-1|.|TRBV29-1|.
CSGSGHLNTEAFF
TGCAGCGGATCGGGACACTTGAACACTGAAGCTTTCTTT
>TRBJ2-1|.|TRBV29-1|.
CSEQGDRNEQFF
TGCAGCGAACAGGGAGATCGGAATGAGCAGTTCTTC
>TRBJ2-7|TRBD2|TRBV2|many
CASRGGWTYEQYF
TGTGCCAGCAGGGGAGGGTGGACCTACGAGCAGTACTTC
>TRBJ2-1|TRBD1|TRBV4-1|.
CASSQGARGRNEQFF
TGCGCCAGCAGCCAAGGTGCCAGGGGGCGCAATGAGCAGTTCTTC
>TRBJ2-1|.|TRBV6-6|.
CASSGPTSNEQFF
TGTGCCAGCAGTGGGCCCACTAGCAATGAGCAGTTCTTC
>TRBJ1-3|.|TRBV4-3|.
CASSQRAGNTIYF
TGCGCCAGCAGCCAACGGGCTGGAAACACCATATATTTT
>TRBJ2-7|TRBD1|TRBV27|.
CATRRQGAGYEQYF
TGTGCCACCCGACGACAGGGGGCGGGGTACGAGCAGTACTTC
>TRBJ2-5|.|TRBV2|.
CASMVATSASRYF
TGTGCCAGCATGGTGGCAACGTCCGCCTCGCGGTACTTC
>TRBJ2-6|.|TRBV19|.
CASKGSSGANVLTF
TGTGCCAGTAAAGGGAGCTCTGGGGCCAACGTCCTGACTTTC
>TRBJ1-1|.|TRBV2|.
CASSEQGNTEAFF
TGTGCCAGCAGTGAACAGGGTAACACTGAAGCTTTCTTT
>TRBJ2-3|.|TRBV27|.
CASSGPSGTDTQYF
TGTGCCTCCTCAGGGCCTAGCGGCACAGATACGCAGTATTTT
>TRBJ2-3|.|TRBV30|.
CAWSVRAGVTDTQYF
TGTGCCTGGAGTGTAAGAGCGGGCGTCACAGATACGCAGTATTTT
>TRBJ2-7|.|TRBV7-2|.
CASSLELGEQYF
TGTGCCAGCAGCTTAGAACTGGGGGAGCAGTACTTC
>TRBJ2-1|TRBD2|TRBV2|once
CASSVAGGSYNEQFF
TGTGCCAGCAGTGTCGCGGGGGGTTCCTACAATGAGCAGTTCTTC
>TRBJ2-5|TRBD1|TRBV5-1|.
CASKSGTGVTQYF
TGCGCCAGCAAATCCGGGACAGGGGTCACCCAGTACTTC
>TRBJ2-3|TRBD2|TRBV4-1|.
CASSTRAGGSTDTQYF
TGCGCCAGCAGCACCCGTGCGGGGGGGAGCACAGATACGCAGTATTTT
>TRBJ2-3|.|TRBV7-8|.
CASSPQVGTDTQYF
TGTGCCAGCAGCCCTCAAGTAGGCACAGATACGCAGTATTTT
>TRBJ2-2|TRBD2|TRBV7-3|.
CASSLTVERGRTGELFF
TGTGCCAGCAGCTTAACGGTGGAGCGGGGGCGCACCGGGGAGCTGTTTTTT
>TRBJ2-7|.|TRBV29-1|few
CSVEVMEGRRYEQYF
TGCAGCGTTGAAGTGATGGAGGGCCGTCGCTACGAGCAGTACTTC
>TRBJ1-5|.|TRBV10-3|.
CAISDQGGNQPQHF
TGTGCCATCAGTGATCAGGGAGGCAATCAGCCCCAGCATTTT
>TRBJ2-5|TRBD2|TRBV5-6|few
CASQAGGQETQYF
TGTGCCAGTCAAGCGGGGGGGCAAGAGACCCAGTACTTC
>TRBJ1-2|.|TRBV10-2|.
CASTHRNYGYTF
TGCGCCAGCACCCACAGGAACTATGGCTACACCTTC
>TRBJ2-7|TRBD1|TRBV5-1|.
CASSTGTGSYEQYF
TGCGCCAGCAGCACCGGGACAGGGTCCTACGAGCAGTACTTC
>TRBJ1-2|.|TRBV30|few
CAWSSGTPYGYTF
TGTGCCTGGAGTTCCGGGACGCCGTATGGCTACACCTTC